This TCR beta chain was sequenced during a study of regulatory T cells. Study observations and caveats: In CD3G-deficient patients, conventional CD4+ T cells were enriched for hydrophobic CDR3 residues at positions 6 and 7.

A note on this clone: Its specificity is unknown.

This CDR3 is 15 amino acids long. Germline trimming cut 3 bases from V and 5 bases from J; bases unmatched to any gene: 5. Germline V gives CDR1 MDHEN, CDR2 SYDVKM. The primer mix had 52 TRBV and 13 TRBJ primers. Sequencing was performed with immunoSEQ multiplex PCR; in TCRdb, only in-frame clones are kept and a portion is missing. This table has some 38,000 clones, approximately 91% appearing once. At testing, patients were 2 to 39 years old, with reduced naive and increased memory T-cell proportions. The sequenced sample consisted of conventional CD4+ T cells sorted from blood. The sequence came from a person aged 18 to 35 with CD3G deficiency. The J gene is TRBJ1-4, the V gene TRBV28; TRBD1 matches at 8 bases. The DNA of the CDR3 is TGTGCCAGCAGTTTCTCCGGGACAGGCAATGAAAAACTGTTTTTT. It encodes CASSFSGTGNEKLFF.